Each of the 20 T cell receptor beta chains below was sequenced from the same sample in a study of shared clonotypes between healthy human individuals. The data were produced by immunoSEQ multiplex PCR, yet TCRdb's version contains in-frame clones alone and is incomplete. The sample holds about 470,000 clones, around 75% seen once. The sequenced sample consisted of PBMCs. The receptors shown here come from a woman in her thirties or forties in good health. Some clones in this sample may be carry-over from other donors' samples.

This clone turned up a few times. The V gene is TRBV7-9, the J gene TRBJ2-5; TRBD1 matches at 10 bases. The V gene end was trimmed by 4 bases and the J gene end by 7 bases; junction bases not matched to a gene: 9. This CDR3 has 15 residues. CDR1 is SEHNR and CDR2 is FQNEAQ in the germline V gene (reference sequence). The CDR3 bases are TGTGCCAGCAGCTCCGACAGGGGGCGCGTCCCGACCCAGTACTTC. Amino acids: CASSSDRGRVPTQYF.

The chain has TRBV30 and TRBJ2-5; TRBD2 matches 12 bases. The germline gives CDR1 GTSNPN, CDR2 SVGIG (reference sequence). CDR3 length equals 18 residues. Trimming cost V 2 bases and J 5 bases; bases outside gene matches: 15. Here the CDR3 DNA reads TGTGCCTGGAGTTTTACCCGGACTAGCGGGGTCCCGGGGGAGACCCAGTACTTC. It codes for CAWSFTRTSGVPGETQYF.

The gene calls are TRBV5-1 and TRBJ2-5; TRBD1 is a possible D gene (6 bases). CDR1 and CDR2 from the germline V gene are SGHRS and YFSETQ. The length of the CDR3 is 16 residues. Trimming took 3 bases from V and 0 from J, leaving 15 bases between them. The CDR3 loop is CASSSAGAQYQETQYF. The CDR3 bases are TGCGCCAGCAGCTCCGCAGGGGCCCAGTACCAAGAGACCCAGTACTTC.

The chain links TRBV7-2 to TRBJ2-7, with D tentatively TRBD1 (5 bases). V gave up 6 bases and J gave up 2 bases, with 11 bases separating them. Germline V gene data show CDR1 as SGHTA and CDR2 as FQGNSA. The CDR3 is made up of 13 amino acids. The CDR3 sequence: CASSGRVPYEQYF. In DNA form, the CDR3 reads TGTGCCAGCAGTGGCAGGGTCCCCTACGAGCAGTACTTC.

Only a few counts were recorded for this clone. In DNA form, the CDR3 reads TGTGCCAGCGGGTCCCGGGCGGGAACAACATATACGCAGTATTTT. Translation: CASGSRAGTTYTQYF. The gene calls are TRBV6-1 and TRBJ2-3; possibly TRBD2 for D (6 bases). CDR3 length: 15 amino acids. Germline V gene sequence: CDR1 MNHNS, CDR2 SASEGT. Trimming stripped 8 bases from V and 7 bases from J, with 22 bases between.

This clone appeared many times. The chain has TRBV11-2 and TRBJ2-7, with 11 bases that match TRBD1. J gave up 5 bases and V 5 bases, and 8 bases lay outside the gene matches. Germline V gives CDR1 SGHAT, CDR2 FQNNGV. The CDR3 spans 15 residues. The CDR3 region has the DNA TGTGCCAGCAGCCCTCGCGGGGGACAGGGGGACGAGCAGTACTTC. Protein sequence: CASSPRGGQGDEQYF. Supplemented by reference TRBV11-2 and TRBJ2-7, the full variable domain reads EAGVAQSPRYKIIEKRQSVAFWCNPISGHATLYWYQQILGQGPKLLIQFQNNGVVDDSQLPKDRFSAERLKGVDSTLKIQPAKLEDSAVYLCASSPRGGQGDEQYFGPGTRLTVT.

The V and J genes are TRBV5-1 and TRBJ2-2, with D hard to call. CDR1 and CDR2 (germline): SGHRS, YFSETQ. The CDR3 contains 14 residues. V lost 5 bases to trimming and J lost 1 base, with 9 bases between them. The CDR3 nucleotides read TGCGCCAGCAGTGTCGGTGGGAACACCGGGGAGCTGTTTTTT. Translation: CASSVGGNTGELFF.

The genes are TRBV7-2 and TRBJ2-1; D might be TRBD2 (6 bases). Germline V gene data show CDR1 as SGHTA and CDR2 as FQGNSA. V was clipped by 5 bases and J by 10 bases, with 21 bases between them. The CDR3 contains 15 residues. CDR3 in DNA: TGTGCCAGCAGCACGAAGAGTTGGGATGGGGGGGAGCAGTTCTTC. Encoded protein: CASSTKSWDGGEQFF.

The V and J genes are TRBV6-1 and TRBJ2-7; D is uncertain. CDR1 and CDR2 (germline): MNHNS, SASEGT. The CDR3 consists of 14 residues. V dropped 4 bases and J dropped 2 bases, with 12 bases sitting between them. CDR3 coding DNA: TGTGCCAGCAGTGGATATAGCCGGACCTACGAGCAGTACTTC. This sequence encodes CASSGYSRTYEQYF.

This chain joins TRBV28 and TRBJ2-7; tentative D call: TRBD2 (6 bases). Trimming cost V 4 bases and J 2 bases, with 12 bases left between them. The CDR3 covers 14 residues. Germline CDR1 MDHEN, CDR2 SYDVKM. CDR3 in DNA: TGTGCCAGCAGTTCCCGACTAGTTGCCTACGAGCAGTACTTC. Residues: CASSSRLVAYEQYF. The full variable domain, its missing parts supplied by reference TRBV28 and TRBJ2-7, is DVKVTQSSRYLVKRTGEKVFLECVQDMDHENMFWYRQDPGLGLRLIYFSYDVKMKEKGDIPEGYSVSREKKERFSLILESASTNQTSMYLCASSSRLVAYEQYFGPGTRLTVT.

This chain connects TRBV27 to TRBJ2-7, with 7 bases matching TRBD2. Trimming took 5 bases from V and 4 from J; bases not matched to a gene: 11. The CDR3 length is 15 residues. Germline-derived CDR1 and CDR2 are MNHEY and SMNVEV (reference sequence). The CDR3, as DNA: TGTGCCAGCAGTCCCAGGGAGGGGTCGAGGTACGAGCAGTACTTC. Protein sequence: CASSPREGSRYEQYF.

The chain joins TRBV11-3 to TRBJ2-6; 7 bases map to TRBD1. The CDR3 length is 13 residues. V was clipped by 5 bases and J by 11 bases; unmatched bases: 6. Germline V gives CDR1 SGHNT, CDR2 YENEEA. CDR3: CASSLDRTDVLTF. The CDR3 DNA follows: TGTGCCAGCAGCCTGGACAGGACCGACGTCCTGACTTTC.

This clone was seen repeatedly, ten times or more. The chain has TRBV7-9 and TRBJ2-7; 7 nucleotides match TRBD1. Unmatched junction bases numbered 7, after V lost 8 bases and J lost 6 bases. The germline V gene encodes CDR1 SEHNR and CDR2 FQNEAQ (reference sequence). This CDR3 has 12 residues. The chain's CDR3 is CASRETGSEQYF. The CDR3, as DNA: TGTGCCAGCCGCGAGACAGGGAGCGAGCAGTACTTC.

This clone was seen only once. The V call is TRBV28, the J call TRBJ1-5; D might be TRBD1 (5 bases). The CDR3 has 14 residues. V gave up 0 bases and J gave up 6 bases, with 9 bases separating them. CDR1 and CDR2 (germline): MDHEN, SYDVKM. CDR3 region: CASSLWGVGQPQHF. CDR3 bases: TGTGCCAGCAGTTTATGGGGGGTGGGTCAGCCCCAGCATTTT.

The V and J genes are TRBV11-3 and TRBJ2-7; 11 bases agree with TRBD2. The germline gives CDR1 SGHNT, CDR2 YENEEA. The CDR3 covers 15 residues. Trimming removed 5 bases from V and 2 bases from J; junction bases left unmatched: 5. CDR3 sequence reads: CASSPLAGAAYEQYF. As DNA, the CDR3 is TGTGCCAGCAGCCCACTAGCGGGAGCCGCCTACGAGCAGTACTTC.

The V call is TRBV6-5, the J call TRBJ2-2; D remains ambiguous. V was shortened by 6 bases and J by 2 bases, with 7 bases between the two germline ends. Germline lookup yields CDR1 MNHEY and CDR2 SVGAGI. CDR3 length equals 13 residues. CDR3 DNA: TGTGCCAGCAGACGGACCAACACCGGGGAGCTGTTTTTT. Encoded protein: CASRRTNTGELFF.

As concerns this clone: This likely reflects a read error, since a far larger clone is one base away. CDR3 coding DNA: TGTGCCAGCAAGGGGAACGGCATCTATGGCTACACCTTC. Protein sequence: CASKGNGIYGYTF. The chain employs TRBV5-4 and TRBJ1-2, with a weak D call TRBD1 (5 bases). This CDR3 region has 13 residues. Germline values: CDR1 SGHNT, CDR2 YYREEE (reference sequence). Trimming shortened V by 6 bases and J by 4 bases, and 13 bases separated the two germline ends.

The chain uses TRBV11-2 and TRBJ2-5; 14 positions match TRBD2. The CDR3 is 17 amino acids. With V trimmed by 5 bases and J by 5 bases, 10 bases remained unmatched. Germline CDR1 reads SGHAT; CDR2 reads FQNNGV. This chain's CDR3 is CASSPKGLAGVGETQYF. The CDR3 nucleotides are TGTGCCAGCAGCCCTAAGGGACTAGCGGGAGTCGGGGAGACCCAGTACTTC.

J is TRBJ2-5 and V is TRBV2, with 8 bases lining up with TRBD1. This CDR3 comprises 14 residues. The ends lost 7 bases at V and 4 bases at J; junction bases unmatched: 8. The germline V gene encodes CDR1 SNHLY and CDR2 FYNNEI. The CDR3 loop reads CASNTDRGGETQYF. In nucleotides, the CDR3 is TGTGCCAGCAATACCGACAGGGGTGGAGAGACCCAGTACTTC.

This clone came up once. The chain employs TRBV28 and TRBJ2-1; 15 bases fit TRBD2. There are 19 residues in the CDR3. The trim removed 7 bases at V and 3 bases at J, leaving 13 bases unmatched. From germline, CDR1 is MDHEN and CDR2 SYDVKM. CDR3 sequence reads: CASTTAGLAGGGHYNEQFF. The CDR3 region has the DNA TGTGCCAGCACCACGGCCGGACTAGCGGGAGGGGGTCACTACAATGAGCAGTTCTTC.